This T cell receptor beta chain was retrieved from a study of blood T cells in healthy people across ages. With a J-beta primer mix and a sample-barcoded 5' primer, a second PCR ran about 6 to 11 cycles. From the 5' RACE reads, TCRdb called clonotypes with MiXCR, one entry per CDR3 protein. The sample shows 1.5 million to 2 million distinct CDR3 sequences, over 25% of them seen only once. Notes on this clonotype: Its antigen remains unidentified.

V was cut by 2 bases and J by 1 base, with 8 bases left in between. The CDR3 has 14 amino acids. Germline CDR1 and CDR2: WNHNN and SYGVQD (reference sequence). Study-wide findings and caveats: TCR beta diversity, measured per million T cells, fell in a roughly linear way with age. When set beside aged donors, long-lived donors presented more naive CD4+ cells and higher diversity. Investigators treated diversity estimates from one million T cells as underestimates.

This clonotype originated in a woman under 40 in good health. The sequenced sample consisted of blood. The chain combines TRBV10-1 with TRBJ1-1; D not resolved. CDR3 sequence reads: CASSEDQANTEAFF. CDR3 DNA sequence: TGCGCCAGCAGTGAGGACCAGGCGAACACTGAAGCTTTCTTT.